The entry below gives a single T cell receptor beta chain sequence along with its context. The antigen is unknown. cDNA synthesis used the whole RNA isolate, giving expressed TCRB sequences. The table came from immunoSEQ multiplex PCR; TCRdb's copy has only in-frame clones and leaves some out. This sample yields 300,000 to 450,000 clones, of which 10% to 15% are seen a single time; roughly 0.0097% belongs to the top ten. One heparinised draw, averaging about 116 mL, was taken per donor. The data were taken from a study of beta chain features in type 1 diabetes. Study-wide context: Age, gender, cell numbers and subset yield matched between patients and controls. Sorted cells from all samples, numbering over 85,000,000, were examined. Whole-study results and caveats: Patients with Type 1 diabetes showed moderately but significantly shorter TCRB CDR3s in all four CD4+ subsets.

The length of the CDR3 is 14 residues. Unmatched junction bases numbered 11, after V lost 4 bases and J lost 6 bases. The germline V gene has CDR1 SQVTM and CDR2 ANQGSEA. The specimen sequenced was naive CD4+ T cells from blood. This receptor was taken from a woman between 18 and 29 years old with type 1 diabetes. The V and J genes are TRBV29-1 and TRBJ1-1; 7 bases agree with TRBD1. The CDR3 loop reads CSVASYEGAAEAFF. The CDR3 DNA is TGCAGCGTTGCCTCTTACGAGGGGGCGGCTGAAGCTTTCTTT.